This TCR beta chain emerged from a study of cytomegalovirus exposure and HLA in healthy donors. Points from the study as a whole: Follow-up analysis found HLA locus-dependent TCR association rates, highest for DRB1 and lowest for HLA-C. HLA alleles were associated with some 16,000 TCR beta sequences in a later analysis at 0.05 false discovery rate. TCR sequences were mostly rare, though some public TCRs occurred in many donors.

Worth noting for this clone: Its antigen is not identified.

Germline CDR1 and CDR2: MNHEY and SVGAGI. The V gene end was trimmed by 5 bases and the J gene end by 6 bases; junction bases not matched to a gene: 3. The CDR3 is 12 amino acids. The primer mix had 60 Vbeta and 13 Jbeta primers. Using immunoSEQ multiplex PCR, the repertoire was profiled, and TCRdb retains in-frame clones only, with some absent. The repertoire holds 150,000 to 200,000 clones, with over 65% as singletons. The gene calls are TRBV6-5 and TRBJ1-1; 7 bases are shared with TRBD1. The receptor was isolated from a man between 18 and 35 years old in good health and CMV-seropositive. Sequenced input: PBMCs. The CDR3, as DNA: TGTGCCAGCAGTGACAGGGTGGCTGAAGCTTTCTTT. This codes for CASSDRVAEAFF.